These 8 T cell receptor beta chains came from one sample sequenced in a study of blood T cells in healthy people across ages. A second roughly 6 to 11 cycle PCR used barcoded and J-beta primers. TCRdb re-derived calls from the 5' RACE reads in MiXCR, one entry per CDR3 protein. The top ten hold about 32% of the sample, which has 700,000 or so distinct CDR3 sequences, roughly 43% seen once. The sequenced sample consisted of blood. The origin of the receptors is an elderly man in good health.

The sample holds many counts of this clonotype. The J gene is TRBJ1-2, the V gene TRBV6-1; D might be TRBD1 (5 bases). Germline V gives CDR1 MNHNS, CDR2 SASEGT. This CDR3 has 12 residues. V was trimmed by 7 bases and J by 5 bases, leaving 11 bases between them. The CDR3 nucleotides read TGTGCCAGCAAGGGAGACAGATATGGCTACACCTTC. This codes for CASKGDRYGYTF.

This clonotype appeared a few times. This sequence joins TRBV6-1 and TRBJ1-5, with 8 positions matching TRBD1. Germline V CDR1 and CDR2: MNHNS, SASEGT. The ends lost 8 bases at V and 6 bases at J; junction bases unmatched: 12. The CDR3 is made up of 15 amino acids. CDR3 coding DNA: TGTGCCAGCGGGAGCTGGGCAGGGGGCAGTCAGCCCCAGCATTTT. It encodes CASGSWAGGSQPQHF.

The chain links TRBV7-2 to TRBJ2-7, with 12 positions matching TRBD2. The CDR3 extends over 15 amino acids. With 2 bases clipped from V and 2 bases from J, the junction kept 1 base outside the gene matches. Per the germline V gene, CDR1 is SGHTA and CDR2 is FQGNSA. For the CDR3, the DNA is TGTGCCAGCAGCTTACCTAGCGGGGGGGCCTACGAGCAGTACTTC. It translates to CASSLPSGGAYEQYF.

The J gene is TRBJ1-1, the V gene TRBV18, with 7 bases aligning to TRBD1. After removal of 8 bases from V and 0 bases from J, the junction contained 3 bases not matched to a gene. This CDR3 spans 13 amino acids. Germline assignment: CDR1 KGHSH and CDR2 LQKENI. In DNA form, the CDR3 reads TGTGCCAGCAAACAGGGGCTGAACACTGAAGCTTTCTTT. It encodes CASKQGLNTEAFF.

V gene TRBV6-2 or TRBV6-3 combines with J gene TRBJ2-7; D possibly corresponds to TRBD1 (6 bases). The CDR3 is 15 residues long. The V gene lost 6 bases and the J gene lost 1 base, with 16 bases spanning the gap. The germline V gene encodes CDR1 MNHEY and CDR2 SVGEGT. CDR3 in DNA: TGTGCCAGCAGAACAAGCAGGGGTGGGTCCTACGAGCAGTACTTC. Translation: CASRTSRGGSYEQYF.

This chain links TRBV6-5 with TRBJ2-3, with D perhaps TRBD1 (5 bases). Trimming removed 7 bases at V and 0 bases at J, with 11 bases between. Germline V CDR1 and CDR2: MNHEY, SVGAGI. The CDR3 is 14 amino acids. CDR3 sequence: CASNRQASTDTQYF. As DNA, the CDR3 is TGTGCCAGCAACAGGCAGGCTAGCACAGATACGCAGTATTTT.

The V gene is TRBV7-9, the J gene TRBJ2-4; 9 nucleotides align to TRBD2. Per the germline V gene, CDR1 is SEHNR and CDR2 is FQNEAQ (reference sequence). V gave up 5 bases and J gave up 13 bases; unmatched junction bases: 12. The length of the CDR3 is 14 residues. CDR3 sequence: CASSPRGLANEQYF. CDR3 DNA: TGTGCCAGCAGCCCGAGAGGACTAGCGAATGAGCAGTACTTC. Combining the CDR3 with reference TRBV7-9 and TRBJ2-4 gives the whole variable domain DTGVSQNPRHKITKRGQNVTFRCDPISEHNRLYWYRQTLGQGPEFLTYFQNEAQLEKSRLLSDRFSAERPKGSFSTLEIQRTEQGDSAMYLCASSPRGLANEQYFGAGTRLSVL.

The chain recombines TRBV3-1 with TRBJ2-4; TRBD2 aligns across 9 bases. CDR3 length equals 17 residues. Germline V gene sequence: CDR1 LGHDT, CDR2 YNNKEL (reference sequence). V was clipped by 4 bases and J by 0 bases; unmatched bases: 7. CDR3 coding DNA: TGTGCCAGCAGCCTCGTCGGCGGGGGGGTAGCCAAAAACATTCAGTACTTC. This translates into CASSLVGGGVAKNIQYF.